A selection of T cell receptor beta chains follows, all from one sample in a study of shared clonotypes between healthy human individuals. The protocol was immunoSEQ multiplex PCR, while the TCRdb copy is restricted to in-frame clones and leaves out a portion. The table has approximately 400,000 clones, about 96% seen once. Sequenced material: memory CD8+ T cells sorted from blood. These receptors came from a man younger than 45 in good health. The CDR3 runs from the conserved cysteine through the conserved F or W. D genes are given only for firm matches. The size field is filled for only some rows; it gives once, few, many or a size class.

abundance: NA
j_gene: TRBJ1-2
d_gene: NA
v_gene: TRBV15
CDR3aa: CATSRDPKGDGYTF
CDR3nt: TGTGCCACCAGCAGAGATCCAAAGGGGGATGGCTACACCTTC

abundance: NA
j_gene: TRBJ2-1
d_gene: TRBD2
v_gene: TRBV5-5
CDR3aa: CASSSSGGAPYNEQFF
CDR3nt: TGTGCCAGCAGCTCCAGCGGGGGGGCCCCCTACAATGAGCAGTTCTTC

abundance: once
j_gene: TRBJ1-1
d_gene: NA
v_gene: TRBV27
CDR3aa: CASSLSRVNTEAFF
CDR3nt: TGTGCCAGCAGTTTATCAAGGGTTAACACTGAAGCTTTCTTT

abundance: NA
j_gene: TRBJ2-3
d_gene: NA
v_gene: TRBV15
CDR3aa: CATSRERASRTDTQYF
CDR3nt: TGTGCCACCAGCAGAGAGAGGGCTAGCCGCACAGATACGCAGTATTTT

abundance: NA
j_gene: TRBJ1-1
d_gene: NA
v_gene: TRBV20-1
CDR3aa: CSARGPEAFF
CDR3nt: TGCAGTGCTAGAGGGCCCGAAGCTTTCTTT

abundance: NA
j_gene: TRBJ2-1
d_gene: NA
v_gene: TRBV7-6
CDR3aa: CASSPVLGAGVSNEQFF
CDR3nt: TGTGCCAGCAGCCCCGTCCTGGGGGCGGGAGTAAGCAATGAGCAGTTCTTC

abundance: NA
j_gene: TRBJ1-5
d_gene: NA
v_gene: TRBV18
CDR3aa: CASSLILTNRGNQPQHF
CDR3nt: TGTGCCAGCTCACTAATTCTTACCAATCGGGGCAATCAGCCCCAGCATTTT

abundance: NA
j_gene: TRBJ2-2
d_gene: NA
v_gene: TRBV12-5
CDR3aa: CASGKGRGELFF
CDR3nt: TGTGCTAGTGGCAAAGGGAGGGGGGAGCTGTTTTTT

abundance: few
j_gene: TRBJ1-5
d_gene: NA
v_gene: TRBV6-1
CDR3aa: CASSPYRADQPQHF
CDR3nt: TGTGCCAGCAGCCCTTACAGGGCCGATCAGCCCCAGCATTTT

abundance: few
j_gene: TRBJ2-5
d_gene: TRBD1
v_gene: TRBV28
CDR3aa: CASSFRGQETQYF
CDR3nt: TGTGCCAGCAGTTTCAGGGGGCAAGAGACCCAGTACTTC

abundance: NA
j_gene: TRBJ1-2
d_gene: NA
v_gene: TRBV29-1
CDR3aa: CSVDGGDYGYTF
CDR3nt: TGCAGCGTTGATGGCGGGGACTATGGCTACACCTTC

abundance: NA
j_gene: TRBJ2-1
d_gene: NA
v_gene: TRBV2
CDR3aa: CASSVNNEQFF
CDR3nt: TGTGCCAGCAGTGTTAACAATGAGCAGTTCTTC

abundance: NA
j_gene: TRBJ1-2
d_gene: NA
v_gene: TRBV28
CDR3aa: CASSSGGNYGYTF
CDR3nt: TGTGCCAGCAGTTCCGGGGGGAACTATGGCTACACCTTC

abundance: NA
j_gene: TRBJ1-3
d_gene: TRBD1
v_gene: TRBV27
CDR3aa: CASSRGTGTISGNTIYF
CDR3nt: TGTGCCAGCAGCCGGGGGACAGGAACAATCTCTGGAAACACCATATATTTT